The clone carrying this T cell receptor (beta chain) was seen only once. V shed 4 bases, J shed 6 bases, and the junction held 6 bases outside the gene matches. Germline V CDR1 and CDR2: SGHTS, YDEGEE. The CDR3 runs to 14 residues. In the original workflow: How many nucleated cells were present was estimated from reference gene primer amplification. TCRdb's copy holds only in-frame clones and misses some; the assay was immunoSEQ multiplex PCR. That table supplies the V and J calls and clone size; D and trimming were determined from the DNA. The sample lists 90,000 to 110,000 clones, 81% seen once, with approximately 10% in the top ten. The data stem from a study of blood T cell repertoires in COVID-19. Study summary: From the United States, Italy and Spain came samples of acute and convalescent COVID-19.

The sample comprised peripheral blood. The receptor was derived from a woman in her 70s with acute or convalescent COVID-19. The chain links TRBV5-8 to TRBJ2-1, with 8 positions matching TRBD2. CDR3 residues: CASSLGLAGNEQFF. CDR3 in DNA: TGTGCCAGCAGCCTAGGACTAGCTGGCAATGAGCAGTTCTTC.